The present TCR beta chain was sequenced within a study of vaccination and CD4 T cells after COVID-19. At the level of the study: SARS-CoV-2 had been detected by nasal swab PCR in convalescent patients; about 10 were mild, one severe. Each enrolled participant received a two-dose regimen of either BNT162b2 or mRNA-1273 vaccine. Sampling post-COVID took place a median about 95 days after diagnosis (range 35 to 161).

In the case of this clonotype: Its antigen is unknown.

Described treatment: roughly 11-day PBMC culture with coronavirus spike peptide pools or control peptides (ViraFEST assay). The ViraFEST method relied on peptide pools to expand antigen-specific T cells, followed by TCR sequencing. This CDR3 has 14 amino acids. In germline, CDR1 is DFQATT, CDR2 SNEGSKA (reference sequence). V gave up 5 bases and J gave up 1 base; unmatched junction bases: 5. The Oncomine TCR Beta short-read assay sequenced DNA from cultured CD4+ T cells. MiXCR was run by TCRdb on the PCR reads, yielding one entry per CDR3 protein. Altogether around 15,000 distinct CDR3 sequences are present, 51% being singletons, with the ten largest covering about 13%.

The sample was CD4+ T cells from blood, cultured in vitro. The chain employs TRBV20-1 and TRBJ2-1, with 7 nucleotides matching TRBD1. The sequence came from a human donor who had recovered from COVID-19. The CDR3 DNA reads as TGCAGTGCTTATAAGACAGGGTCCTACAATGAGCAGTTCTTC. This translates into CSAYKTGSYNEQFF.